This is a list of T cell receptor beta chains from one sample in a study of response to subunit inactivated influenza vaccine. TCRdb redid the calling of the RT-PCR reads with MiXCR, one entry per CDR3 protein. The data hold 150,000 to 200,000 distinct CDR3 sequences, with approximately 12% observed a single time. The sample was also linked to a second study, of T cells expressing NK-cell markers.

The sample in question was CD8+ T cells sorted from PBMCs, obtained 11 to 12 days after vaccination. These receptors all come from a man aged 50 to 59 who received an inactivated influenza vaccine. The CDR3 runs from the conserved cysteine through the conserved F or W. Each record gives: clone size, V gene, D gene, J gene, CDR3 protein, CDR3 DNA. D genes are given only for firm matches. Size tells how often a clone was seen (once, few, many) or the class of an expanded clone, and some rows leave it out.

size: -
V: TRBV13
D: -
J: TRBJ2-7
CDR3: CASSLEIGSSYEQYF
DNA: TGTGCCAGCAGCTTAGAGATCGGAAGCTCCTACGAGCAGTACTTC

size: many
V: TRBV4-1
D: -
J: TRBJ1-1
CDR3: CASSQERQAEAFF
DNA: TGCGCCAGCAGCCAAGAGAGACAGGCTGAAGCTTTCTTT

size: -
V: TRBV4-3
D: TRBD1
J: TRBJ1-4
CDR3: CASSQDGQGNEKLFF
DNA: TGCGCCAGCAGCCAAGATGGACAGGGAAATGAAAAACTGTTTTTT

size: few
V: TRBV15
D: -
J: TRBJ2-4
CDR3: CATSRQETDIQYF
DNA: TGTGCCACCAGCCGACAGGAGACGGACATTCAGTACTTC

size: many
V: TRBV12-3/TRBV12-4
D: -
J: TRBJ2-7
CDR3: CASSFALAYEQYF
DNA: TGTGCCAGCAGTTTCGCGTTGGCCTACGAGCAGTACTTC

size: many
V: TRBV4-3
D: TRBD2
J: TRBJ2-1
CDR3: CASSLSGLAGAEQFF
DNA: TGCGCCAGCAGCCTCTCGGGACTAGCGGGGGCCGAGCAGTTCTTC

size: -
V: TRBV29-1
D: -
J: TRBJ2-7
CDR3: CSVVGGMAYEQYF
DNA: TGCAGCGTTGTGGGGGGCATGGCCTACGAGCAGTACTTC

size: once
V: TRBV6-5
D: -
J: TRBJ2-1
CDR3: CASSYSSVDPGNSYNEQFF
DNA: TGTGCCAGCAGTTACTCGTCGGTTGATCCGGGGAACTCCTACAATGAGCAGTTCTTC

size: few
V: TRBV27
D: -
J: TRBJ2-3
CDR3: CASSFVGHLGADTQYF
DNA: TGTGCCAGCAGTTTTGTGGGACACCTAGGCGCAGATACGCAGTATTTT

size: -
V: TRBV7-8
D: -
J: TRBJ1-1
CDR3: CASRTSLHTEAFF
DNA: TGTGCCAGCAGAACCTCGTTGCACACTGAAGCTTTCTTT

size: few
V: TRBV20-1
D: -
J: TRBJ2-2
CDR3: CSARDPRTMVTGELFF
DNA: TGCAGTGCTAGAGATCCCCGGACTATGGTAACCGGGGAGCTGTTTTTT

size: -
V: TRBV6-4
D: -
J: TRBJ1-2
CDR3: CASSDQEGGGYTF
DNA: TGTGCCAGCAGTGACCAGGAGGGCGGTGGCTACACCTTC

size: many
V: TRBV4-2
D: -
J: TRBJ2-1
CDR3: CASSSTTEYNEQFF
DNA: TGTGCCAGCAGCTCTACTACAGAATACAATGAGCAGTTCTTC

size: few
V: TRBV7-2
D: -
J: TRBJ2-7
CDR3: CASSMIGAPGDEQYF
DNA: TGTGCCAGCAGCATGATAGGCGCGCCTGGGGACGAGCAGTACTTC

size: -
V: TRBV24-1
D: TRBD1
J: TRBJ2-1
CDR3: CATGEDRGRGYEQFF
DNA: TGTGCCACCGGGGAGGACAGGGGGCGAGGGTATGAGCAGTTCTTC

size: -
V: TRBV10-3
D: -
J: TRBJ2-7
CDR3: CAISAVWDGYEQYF
DNA: TGTGCCATCAGTGCTGTCTGGGACGGCTACGAGCAGTACTTC

size: few
V: TRBV6-1
D: TRBD1
J: TRBJ2-1
CDR3: CASSAWGPQGAGNEQFF
DNA: TGTGCCAGCAGTGCCTGGGGCCCACAGGGGGCCGGGAATGAGCAGTTCTTC

size: -
V: TRBV11-2
D: TRBD1
J: TRBJ2-7
CDR3: CASSFFRVRDRVVRAYF
DNA: TGTGCCAGCAGCTTCTTCCGGGTGAGGGACAGGGTTGTGCGTGCGTACTTC

size: few
V: TRBV7-9
D: TRBD1
J: TRBJ2-1
CDR3: CASSLATGGPVNEQFF
DNA: TGTGCCAGCAGCTTAGCCACAGGGGGCCCCGTCAATGAGCAGTTCTTC

size: few
V: TRBV6-2/TRBV6-3
D: -
J: TRBJ2-1
CDR3: CASSYVGVEQFF
DNA: TGTGCCAGCAGTTACGTTGGGGTTGAGCAGTTCTTC

size: few
V: TRBV12-3/TRBV12-4
D: -
J: TRBJ1-2
CDR3: CASTNPGALGYTF
DNA: TGTGCCAGCACAAACCCAGGGGCACTAGGCTACACCTTC

size: -
V: TRBV5-6
D: TRBD1
J: TRBJ2-5
CDR3: CASSLETGEETQYF
DNA: TGTGCCAGCAGCTTGGAGACAGGGGAAGAGACCCAGTACTTC

size: few
V: TRBV25-1
D: -
J: TRBJ2-2
CDR3: CASSGHNTGELFF
DNA: TGTGCCAGCAGTGGACACAACACCGGGGAGCTGTTTTTT

size: -
V: TRBV7-9
D: TRBD2
J: TRBJ2-1
CDR3: CASSRSGGARIEQFF
DNA: TGTGCCAGCAGCCGGAGCGGGGGGGCGAGAATTGAGCAGTTCTTC

size: many
V: TRBV14
D: TRBD1
J: TRBJ1-1
CDR3: CASRAQGTHTEAFF
DNA: TGTGCCAGCAGGGCACAGGGGACCCACACTGAAGCTTTCTTT

size: -
V: TRBV7-8
D: -
J: TRBJ2-1
CDR3: CASSPSTVYYNEQFF
DNA: TGTGCCAGCAGCCCCTCTACGGTCTACTACAATGAGCAGTTCTTC

size: once
V: TRBV4-3
D: -
J: TRBJ2-6
CDR3: CASSQVWPSGANVLTF
DNA: TGCGCCAGCAGCCAAGTATGGCCCTCTGGGGCCAACGTCCTGACTTTC

size: few
V: TRBV30
D: -
J: TRBJ1-1
CDR3: CAWTRRGGYTEAFF
DNA: TGTGCCTGGACTAGGCGGGGGGGTTACACTGAAGCTTTCTTT

size: -
V: TRBV7-6
D: -
J: TRBJ1-1
CDR3: CASSPPASTEAFF
DNA: TGTGCCAGCAGCCCGCCGGCGAGCACTGAAGCTTTCTTT

size: few
V: TRBV27
D: TRBD1
J: TRBJ1-1
CDR3: CASRTGTVAFF
DNA: TGTGCCAGCAGGACCGGGACAGTTGCTTTCTTT

size: -
V: TRBV4-2
D: TRBD2
J: TRBJ2-3
CDR3: CASSQEPGLAGDLDTQYF
DNA: TGTGCCAGCAGCCAGGAACCGGGACTAGCGGGAGATCTAGATACGCAGTATTTT

size: -
V: TRBV6-2/TRBV6-3
D: TRBD2
J: TRBJ2-3
CDR3: CASSYSVVERDYYTDTQYF
DNA: TGTGCCAGCAGTTACTCAGTGGTCGAGCGGGACTACTACACAGATACGCAGTATTTT

size: -
V: TRBV6-2/TRBV6-3
D: TRBD1
J: TRBJ2-7
CDR3: CASGTLPGQILYEQYF
DNA: TGTGCCAGCGGAACACTTCCGGGACAGATTTTATACGAGCAGTACTTC

size: -
V: TRBV24-1
D: -
J: TRBJ2-3
CDR3: CATGVGDTQYF
DNA: TGTGCCACCGGGGTGGGGGATACGCAGTATTTT

size: -
V: TRBV10-3
D: TRBD1
J: TRBJ1-4
CDR3: CAISSSGTGLSNEKLFF
DNA: TGTGCCATCAGCAGCTCCGGGACAGGGCTATCTAATGAAAAACTGTTTTTT

size: -
V: TRBV6-5
D: -
J: TRBJ2-2
CDR3: CASSSHRVNTGELFF
DNA: TGTGCCAGCAGTTCTCATAGGGTGAACACCGGGGAGCTGTTTTTT

size: -
V: TRBV4-2
D: -
J: TRBJ2-7
CDR3: CASSQPLRGSRDEQYF
DNA: TGTGCCAGCAGCCAACCCCTTAGAGGGAGCAGGGACGAGCAGTACTTC

size: few
V: TRBV2
D: TRBD1
J: TRBJ2-7
CDR3: CASKTGQPGEQYF
DNA: TGTGCCAGCAAAACGGGACAGCCGGGCGAGCAGTACTTC

size: few
V: TRBV2
D: -
J: TRBJ1-2
CDR3: CASSVTGKPNYGYTF
DNA: TGTGCCAGCAGTGTTACAGGGAAACCTAACTATGGCTACACCTTC

size: many
V: TRBV12-3/TRBV12-4
D: -
J: TRBJ1-5
CDR3: CASSPPDSDQPQHF
DNA: TGTGCCAGCAGTCCACCCGACAGCGATCAGCCCCAGCATTTT

size: -
V: TRBV7-2
D: TRBD2
J: TRBJ2-5
CDR3: CASSFSGGVETQYF
DNA: TGTGCCAGCAGCTTTTCGGGGGGGGTAGAGACCCAGTACTTC

size: few
V: TRBV28
D: -
J: TRBJ1-4
CDR3: CASSLDTEKLFF
DNA: TGTGCCAGCAGTTTAGACACTGAAAAACTGTTTTTT

size: many
V: TRBV29-1
D: TRBD1
J: TRBJ2-7
CDR3: CSVITGVYEQYF
DNA: TGCAGCGTTATAACAGGGGTCTACGAGCAGTACTTC

size: few
V: TRBV28
D: TRBD2
J: TRBJ2-7
CDR3: CASRASGESYEQYF
DNA: TGTGCCAGCAGAGCTAGCGGGGAATCCTACGAGCAGTACTTC

size: -
V: TRBV7-9
D: TRBD2
J: TRBJ2-2
CDR3: CASSLVGLADTGELFF
DNA: TGTGCCAGCAGCTTAGTCGGACTAGCGGACACCGGGGAGCTGTTTTTT

size: -
V: TRBV24-1
D: TRBD1
J: TRBJ2-2
CDR3: CATSGDRGNGELFF
DNA: TGTGCCACCAGTGGCGACAGGGGTAACGGGGAGCTGTTTTTT

size: few
V: TRBV5-1
D: -
J: TRBJ2-4
CDR3: CASSLRGMMGQNIQYF
DNA: TGCGCCAGCAGCTTACGCGGGATGATGGGGCAAAACATTCAGTACTTC

size: few
V: TRBV27
D: -
J: TRBJ2-1
CDR3: CASSPLKTGGEQFF
DNA: TGTGCCAGCAGTCCACTAAAGACCGGCGGGGAGCAGTTCTTC

size: many
V: TRBV7-8
D: TRBD1
J: TRBJ2-1
CDR3: CASSLVGDSLSYNEQFF
DNA: TGTGCCAGCAGCTTAGTAGGGGACAGCCTCTCCTACAATGAGCAGTTCTTC

size: -
V: TRBV20-1
D: TRBD1
J: TRBJ1-5
CDR3: CSARQGRYQPQHF
DNA: TGCAGTGCAAGACAGGGACGGTATCAGCCCCAGCATTTT

size: -
V: TRBV9
D: -
J: TRBJ2-3
CDR3: CASSVVGTDTQYF
DNA: TGTGCCAGCAGCGTAGTTGGCACAGATACGCAGTATTTT

size: many
V: TRBV5-6
D: -
J: TRBJ2-3
CDR3: CASSLGGLPDTQYF
DNA: TGTGCCAGCAGCTTGGGCGGGCTTCCAGATACGCAGTATTTT

size: -
V: TRBV7-9
D: -
J: TRBJ1-3
CDR3: CASSSTRDRGSGNTIYF
DNA: TGTGCCAGCAGCTCAACCAGGGATAGAGGCTCTGGAAACACCATATATTTT

size: few
V: TRBV7-8
D: -
J: TRBJ1-2
CDR3: CASSLEVVRYGYTF
DNA: TGTGCCAGCAGCTTAGAGGTGGTCCGGTATGGCTACACCTTC

size: -
V: TRBV6-2/TRBV6-3
D: TRBD1
J: TRBJ2-4
CDR3: CASSYGDRGYF
DNA: TGTGCCAGCAGTTACGGTGACAGGGGCTACTTC

size: few
V: TRBV10-2
D: TRBD1
J: TRBJ2-3
CDR3: CASSPGTGGMLDTQYF
DNA: TGCGCCAGCAGTCCCGGGACAGGGGGTATGCTAGATACGCAGTATTTT

size: few
V: TRBV20-1
D: -
J: TRBJ2-3
CDR3: CSARDRWAHGADTQYF
DNA: TGCAGTGCTAGAGATAGGTGGGCACACGGCGCAGATACGCAGTATTTT

size: many
V: TRBV7-9
D: -
J: TRBJ2-7
CDR3: CASSGHRDSYEQYF
DNA: TGTGCCAGCAGCGGACACCGGGATTCCTACGAGCAGTACTTC